Listed below are T cell receptor beta chains from one sample, sequenced in a study of T cell responses to AZD1222 COVID-19 vaccine. Some clones are missing from TCRdb's copy, which holds only in-frame ones; the method was immunoSEQ multiplex PCR. The sample lists more than 150,000 clones; 94% were seen once. Sample: peripheral blood, taken 28 days after the second AZD1222 dose. The receptors derive from an adult who received the AZD1222 COVID-19 vaccine. Both conserved end residues are part of each CDR3. The D gene is left open where the match is weak. Clone size is stated in some rows and not others, as once, few, many or a class when expanded.

V	size	D	J	CDR3	DNA
TRBV2	few	-	TRBJ2-1	CASRRDRGPNEQFF	TGTGCCAGCAGGAGGGACCGGGGGCCTAATGAGCAGTTCTTC
TRBV6-2/TRBV6-3	-	-	TRBJ2-5	CASSKRDPRQETQYF	TGTGCCAGCAGCAAGAGGGACCCGAGGCAAGAGACCCAGTACTTC
TRBV5-1	-	-	TRBJ2-1	CASSLKAHEQFF	TGCGCCAGCAGCTTAAAGGCCCATGAGCAGTTCTTC
TRBV12-3/TRBV12-4	-	-	TRBJ1-1	CASSPGDTEAFF	TGTGCCAGCAGCCCAGGAGACACTGAAGCTTTCTTT
TRBV5-5	-	TRBD1	TRBJ1-1	CASRHQDRAGTEAFF	TGTGCCAGCAGGCACCAGGACAGGGCGGGCACTGAAGCTTTCTTT
TRBV20-1	few	-	TRBJ1-3	CSASTRHSGNTIYF	TGCAGTGCTAGTACCAGGCACTCTGGAAACACCATATATTTT
TRBV15	-	-	TRBJ1-4	CATSRDLGGDEKLFF	TGTGCCACCAGCAGAGATCTCGGGGGGGATGAAAAACTGTTTTTT
TRBV20-1	-	-	TRBJ1-2	CSASMTNYGYTF	TGCAGTGCTAGTATGACTAACTATGGCTACACCTTC
TRBV7-3	-	TRBD2	TRBJ2-3	CASSETSGGSTDTQYF	TGTGCCAGCAGCGAAACTAGCGGAGGTAGCACAGATACGCAGTATTTT
TRBV28	-	TRBD2	TRBJ2-1	CASSSSALAGNNEQFF	TGTGCCAGCAGTTCGTCCGCCCTAGCGGGAAACAATGAGCAGTTCTTC
TRBV4-3	few	TRBD2	TRBJ2-3	CASSQGQRGAPDTQYF	TGCGCCAGCAGCCAAGGGCAGCGGGGGGCCCCAGATACGCAGTATTTT
TRBV28	-	-	TRBJ2-1	CASSLLSSYNEQFF	TGTGCCAGCAGTTTGCTGAGCTCCTACAATGAGCAGTTCTTC
TRBV4-2	once	-	TRBJ2-2	CASSQRGRLSNTGELFF	TGTGCCAGCAGCCAACGGGGCAGGCTCTCGAACACCGGGGAGCTGTTTTTT
TRBV11-3	-	-	TRBJ1-3	CASSSGGRGNTIYF	TGTGCCAGCAGCTCCGGAGGTCGAGGAAACACCATATATTTT
TRBV28	-	-	TRBJ2-5	CASSLGQGRLRETQYF	TGTGCCAGCAGTTTGGGGCAGGGGCGTCTACGAGAGACCCAGTACTTC
TRBV11-3	-	-	TRBJ2-2	CASSPRQGGTGELFF	TGTGCCAGCAGCCCACGGCAGGGGGGGACCGGGGAGCTGTTTTTT
TRBV10-1	-	TRBD1	TRBJ1-2	CASSWSGQGRRENYGYTF	TGCGCCAGCAGTTGGTCCGGACAGGGAAGGAGGGAAAACTATGGCTACACCTTC
TRBV9	-	-	TRBJ2-5	CASSPYEGTQETQYF	TGTGCCAGCAGCCCCTACGAAGGGACTCAAGAGACCCAGTACTTC
TRBV28	-	-	TRBJ1-1	CASSFSYGQPNTEAFF	TGTGCCAGCAGTTTTTCTTATGGGCAGCCTAACACTGAAGCTTTCTTT
TRBV7-2	-	TRBD2	TRBJ2-5	CASSPLAGTPETQYF	TGTGCCAGCAGCCCACTAGCGGGGACGCCAGAGACCCAGTACTTC
TRBV7-2	-	-	TRBJ2-3	CASSNGAGTGGTQYF	TGTGCCAGCAGTAATGGCGCCGGAACGGGTGGTACGCAGTATTTT
TRBV5-1	-	TRBD1	TRBJ2-7	CASSLGQGSRDEQYF	TGCGCCAGCAGCTTGGGACAGGGGAGTCGTGACGAGCAGTACTTC
TRBV5-1	few	TRBD2	TRBJ2-5	CASRRGAQETQYF	TGCGCCAGCAGGCGGGGGGCCCAAGAGACCCAGTACTTC
TRBV11-2	-	TRBD1	TRBJ1-1	CASSSRDRANTEAFF	TGTGCCAGCAGCTCCCGTGACAGGGCGAACACTGAAGCTTTCTTT
TRBV5-4	-	-	TRBJ2-7	CASSLAGAGYEQYF	TGTGCCAGCAGCCTCGCGGGGGCGGGTTACGAGCAGTACTTC
TRBV19	-	TRBD2	TRBJ2-2	CASSSGLAGGSGELFF	TGTGCCAGCAGCTCGGGACTAGCGGGGGGAAGCGGGGAGCTGTTTTTT
TRBV19	-	-	TRBJ2-1	CASSIYDADNEQFF	TGTGCCAGTAGTATATATGACGCCGACAATGAGCAGTTCTTC
TRBV19	-	TRBD1	TRBJ2-7	CASSPGQGAPASYEQYF	TGTGCCAGTAGCCCGGGACAGGGGGCTCCAGCATCCTACGAGCAGTACTTC
TRBV7-9	once	-	TRBJ1-2	CASSPARLGTSSPGYTF	TGTGCCAGCAGCCCCGCCCGATTAGGTACGAGCTCCCCCGGCTACACCTTC
TRBV15	-	TRBD1	TRBJ1-2	CATRRDRSNYGYTF	TGTGCCACCAGGCGGGACAGGTCTAACTATGGCTACACCTTC
TRBV6-5	-	TRBD1	TRBJ2-1	CATVRDRVDNEQFF	TGTGCCACGGTCCGGGACAGGGTCGACAATGAGCAGTTCTTC
TRBV11-2	-	-	TRBJ1-1	CASSLETAGSSF	TGTGCCAGCAGCTTAGAGACGGCCGGATCGTCCTTT
TRBV7-2	-	-	TRBJ2-1	CASSLGLAYNEQFF	TGTGCCAGCAGCTTAGGGTTAGCCTACAATGAGCAGTTCTTC
TRBV28	-	TRBD1	TRBJ1-1	CASSLGGTGGGEAFF	TGTGCCAGCAGTTTAGGGGGGACAGGGGGCGGTGAAGCTTTCTTT
TRBV19	-	-	TRBJ2-6	CATRMSSGANVLTF	TGTGCCACCAGGATGAGCTCTGGGGCCAACGTCCTGACTTTC
TRBV19	once	-	TRBJ2-3	CASSRFRDPGADTQYF	TGTGCCAGTAGTAGGTTCCGGGACCCCGGGGCAGATACGCAGTATTTT
TRBV12-3/TRBV12-4	-	TRBD1	TRBJ1-5	CASTPRGGQPQHF	TGTGCCAGCACTCCCAGGGGGGGTCAGCCCCAGCATTTT
TRBV5-1	-	TRBD2	TRBJ2-4	CASSLGGTTKNIQYF	TGCGCCAGCAGCTTGGGAGGGACTACTAAAAACATTCAGTACTTC
TRBV28	-	-	TRBJ1-6	CASSSEGLSPLHF	TGTGCCAGCAGTTCAGAGGGGTTATCACCCCTCCACTTT